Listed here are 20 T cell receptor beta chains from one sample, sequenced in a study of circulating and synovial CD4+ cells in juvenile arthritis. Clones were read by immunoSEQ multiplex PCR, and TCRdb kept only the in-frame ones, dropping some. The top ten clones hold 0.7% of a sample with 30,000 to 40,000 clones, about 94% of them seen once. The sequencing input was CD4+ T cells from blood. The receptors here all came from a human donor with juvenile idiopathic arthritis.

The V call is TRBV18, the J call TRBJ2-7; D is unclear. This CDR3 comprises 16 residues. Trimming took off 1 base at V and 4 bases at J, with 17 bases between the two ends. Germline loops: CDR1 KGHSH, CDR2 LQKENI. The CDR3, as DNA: TGTGCCAGCTCACCACTGGTCGTCAGTCTGAAATACGAGCAGTACTTC. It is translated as CASSPLVVSLKYEQYF.

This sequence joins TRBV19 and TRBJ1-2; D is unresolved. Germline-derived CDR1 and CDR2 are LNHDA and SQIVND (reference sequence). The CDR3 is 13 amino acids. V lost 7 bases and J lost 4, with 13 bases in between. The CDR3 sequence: CASTPSRGYGYTF. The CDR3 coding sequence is TGTGCCAGTACCCCTTCCCGCGGCTATGGCTACACCTTC.

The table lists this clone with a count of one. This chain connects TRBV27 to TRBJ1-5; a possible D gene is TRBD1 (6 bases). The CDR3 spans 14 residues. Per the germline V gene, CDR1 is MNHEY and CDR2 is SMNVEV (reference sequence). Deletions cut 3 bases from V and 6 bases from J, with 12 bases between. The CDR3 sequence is CASSLDQGGQPQHF. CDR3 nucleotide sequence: TGTGCCAGCAGTTTGGACCAAGGGGGTCAGCCCCAGCATTTT.

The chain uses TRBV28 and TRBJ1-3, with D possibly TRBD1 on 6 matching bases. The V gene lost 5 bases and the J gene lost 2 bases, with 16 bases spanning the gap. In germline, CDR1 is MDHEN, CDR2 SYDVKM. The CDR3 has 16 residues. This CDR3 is CASSRQGLSTGNTIYF. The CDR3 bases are TGTGCCAGCAGTCGGCAGGGGCTTAGTACTGGAAACACCATATATTTT.

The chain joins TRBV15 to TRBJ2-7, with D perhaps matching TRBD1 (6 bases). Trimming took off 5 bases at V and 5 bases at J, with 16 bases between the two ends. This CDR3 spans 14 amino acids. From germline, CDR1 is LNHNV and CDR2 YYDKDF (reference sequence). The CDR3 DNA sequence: TGTGCCACCAGCGCACAGGGTATTGGCGACGAGCAGTACTTC. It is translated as CATSAQGIGDEQYF.

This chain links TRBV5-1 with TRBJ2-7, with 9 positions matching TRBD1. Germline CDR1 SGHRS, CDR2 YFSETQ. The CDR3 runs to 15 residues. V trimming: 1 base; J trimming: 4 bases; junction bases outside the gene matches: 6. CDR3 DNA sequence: TGCGCCAGCAGCTTGAACAGGGGGCAGTTGTACGAGCAGTACTTC. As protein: CASSLNRGQLYEQYF.

The CDR3 is CAWRAPYRSYNSPLHF. The CDR3 nucleotides are TGTGCCTGGAGGGCCCCTTACCGCTCCTATAATTCACCCCTCCACTTT. The V call is TRBV30, the J call TRBJ1-6; D not certain. The CDR3 has 16 amino acids. Germline CDR1 is GTSNPN and CDR2 is SVGIG (reference sequence). Trimming stripped 3 bases from V and 0 bases from J, with 12 bases between.

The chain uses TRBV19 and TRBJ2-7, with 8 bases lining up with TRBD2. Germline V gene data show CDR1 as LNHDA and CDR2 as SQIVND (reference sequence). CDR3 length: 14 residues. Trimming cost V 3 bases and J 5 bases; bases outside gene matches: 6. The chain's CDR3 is CASSILGRGDEQYF. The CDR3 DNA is TGTGCCAGTAGTATTCTAGGGCGGGGGGACGAGCAGTACTTC.

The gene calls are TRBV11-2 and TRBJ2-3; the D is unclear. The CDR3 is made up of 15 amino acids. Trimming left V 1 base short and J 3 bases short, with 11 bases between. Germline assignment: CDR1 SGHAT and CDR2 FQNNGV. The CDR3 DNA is TGTGCCAGCAGCTTAGGTAGTCGCCGTACAGATACGCAGTATTTT. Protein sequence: CASSLGSRRTDTQYF.

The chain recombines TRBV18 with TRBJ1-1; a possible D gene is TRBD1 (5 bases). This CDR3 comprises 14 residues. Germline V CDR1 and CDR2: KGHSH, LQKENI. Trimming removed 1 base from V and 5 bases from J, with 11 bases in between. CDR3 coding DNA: TGTGCCAGCTCACCACGGGATCAGGGAACTGAAGCTTTCTTT. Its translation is CASSPRDQGTEAFF.

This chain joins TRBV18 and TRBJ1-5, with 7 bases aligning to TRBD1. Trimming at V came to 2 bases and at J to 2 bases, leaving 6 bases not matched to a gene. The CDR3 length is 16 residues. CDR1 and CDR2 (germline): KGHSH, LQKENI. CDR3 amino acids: CASSPNTGAGNQPQHF. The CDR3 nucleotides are TGTGCCAGCTCACCAAACACAGGGGCTGGCAATCAGCCCCAGCATTTT.

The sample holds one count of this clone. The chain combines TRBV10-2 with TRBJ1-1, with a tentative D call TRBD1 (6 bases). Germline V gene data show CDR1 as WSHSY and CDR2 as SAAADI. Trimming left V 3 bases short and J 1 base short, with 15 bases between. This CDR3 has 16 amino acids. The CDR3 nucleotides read TGCGCCAGCAGTGAAGTTGGGGGCTTAGGGAACACTGAAGCTTTCTTT. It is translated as CASSEVGGLGNTEAFF.

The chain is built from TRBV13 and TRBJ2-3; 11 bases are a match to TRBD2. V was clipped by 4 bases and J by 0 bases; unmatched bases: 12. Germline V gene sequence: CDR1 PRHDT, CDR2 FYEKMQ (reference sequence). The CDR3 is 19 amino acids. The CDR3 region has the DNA TGTGCCAGCAGCTCCCCCTTGACTAGCGGGGTTACTAGCACAGATACGCAGTATTTT. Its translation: CASSSPLTSGVTSTDTQYF. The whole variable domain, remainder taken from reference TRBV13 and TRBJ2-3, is AAGVIQSPRHLIKEKRETATLKCYPIPRHDTVYWYQQGPGQDPQFLISFYEKMQSDKGSIPDRFSAQQFSDYHSELNMSSLELGDSALYFCASSSPLTSGVTSTDTQYFGPGTRLTVL.

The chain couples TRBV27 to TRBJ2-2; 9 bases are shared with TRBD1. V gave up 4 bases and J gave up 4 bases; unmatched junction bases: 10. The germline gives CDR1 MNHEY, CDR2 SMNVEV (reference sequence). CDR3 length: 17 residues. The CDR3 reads CASSSPRDRVGTGELFF. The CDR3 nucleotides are TGTGCCAGCAGTTCCCCCCGGGACAGGGTCGGCACCGGGGAGCTGTTTTTT.

The CDR3 nucleotides are TGTGCCAGCTCACCAGGTGACAGGAGGGAAGCTTTCTTT. Encoded protein: CASSPGDRREAFF. The chain couples TRBV18 to TRBJ1-1, with D possibly TRBD1 on 6 matching bases. The CDR3 has 13 amino acids. V lost 2 bases and J lost 8, with 12 bases in between. Germline V gene lookup returns CDR1 KGHSH and CDR2 LQKENI. The full variable domain, its missing parts supplied by reference TRBV18 and TRBJ1-1, is NAGVMQNPRHLVRRRGQEARLRCSPMKGHSHVYWYRQLPEEGLKFMVYLQKENIIDESGMPKERFSAEFPKEGPSILRIQQVVRGDSAAYFCASSPGDRREAFFGQGTRLTVV.

Written as DNA, the CDR3 is TGTGCCAGCAGCTTCGTCCCGGGGACTAGCGGAAAAAACATTCAGTACTTC. This gives the protein CASSFVPGTSGKNIQYF. The J gene is TRBJ2-4, the V gene TRBV7-2; 11 bases line up with TRBD2. J lost 4 bases, V lost 3 bases, and 8 bases had no gene match. Germline CDR1 reads SGHTA; CDR2 reads FQGNSA. The CDR3 runs to 17 residues.

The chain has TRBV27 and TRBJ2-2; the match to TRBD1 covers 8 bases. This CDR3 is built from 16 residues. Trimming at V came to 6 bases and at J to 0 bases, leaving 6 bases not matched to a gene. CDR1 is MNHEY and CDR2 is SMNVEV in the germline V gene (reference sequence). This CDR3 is CASSLDRVSNTGELFF. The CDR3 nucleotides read TGTGCCAGCAGCTTGGACAGGGTGTCGAACACCGGGGAGCTGTTTTTT.

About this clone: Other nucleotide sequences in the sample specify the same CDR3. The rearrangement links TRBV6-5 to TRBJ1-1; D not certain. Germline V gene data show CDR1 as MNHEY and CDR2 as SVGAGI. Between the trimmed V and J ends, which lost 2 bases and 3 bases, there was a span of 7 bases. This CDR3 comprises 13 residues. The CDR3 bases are TGTGCCAGCAGTTACGAGGGCTACACTGAAGCTTTCTTT. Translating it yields CASSYEGYTEAFF.

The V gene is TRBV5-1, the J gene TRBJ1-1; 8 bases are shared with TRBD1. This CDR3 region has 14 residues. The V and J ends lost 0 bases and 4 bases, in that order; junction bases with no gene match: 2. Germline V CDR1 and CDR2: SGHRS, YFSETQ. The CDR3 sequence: CASSLAGQATEAFF. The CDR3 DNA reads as TGCGCCAGCAGCTTGGCGGGACAGGCCACTGAAGCTTTCTTT.

The CDR3: CASSLRAGGPVVDEQFF. The CDR3 DNA reads TGCGCCAGCAGCTTGAGGGCGGGGGGGCCTGTCGTGGATGAGCAGTTCTTC. J is TRBJ2-1 and V is TRBV5-1, with 9 bases fitting TRBD2. Trimming removed 1 base from V and 8 bases from J; junction bases left unmatched: 13. The CDR3 consists of 17 residues. CDR1 is SGHRS and CDR2 is YFSETQ in the germline V gene.